Listed below are T cell receptor beta chains from one sample, sequenced in a study of monozygotic twins with inflammatory bowel disease. Following a re-call of the 5' RACE reads, TCRdb has one entry per CDR3 protein and lacks DNA. The table lists 330,000 or so distinct CDR3 sequences. Sequences were obtained from blood. The receptors stem from a human donor with ulcerative colitis or Crohn's disease, or a healthy co-twin of an affected twin (not recorded which). The CDR3 runs from the conserved cysteine through the conserved F or W.

TRBV20-1	TRBJ1-1	CSASAVNTEAFF
TRBV2	TRBJ1-6	CASRGGGINSPLHF
TRBV12-3/TRBV12-4	TRBJ2-7	CASSQGQGQPPYEQYF
TRBV7-2	TRBJ2-1	CASSLEGLVSNEQFF
TRBV5-6	TRBJ2-6	CASSSGQVFPGANVLTF
TRBV30	TRBJ2-2	CAGGRTYNTGELFF
TRBV20-1	TRBJ1-2	CSARDFRDPSYGYTF
TRBV7-2	TRBJ2-7	CASRSTGGDYEQYF
TRBV30	TRBJ1-2	CARDRPKNYGYTF
TRBV7-2	TRBJ1-5	CASSPGNSNQPQHF
TRBV18	TRBJ1-1	CASSPRDRGGTEAFF
TRBV7-9	TRBJ1-6	CASSLGGGRNSPLHF
TRBV6-1	TRBJ2-7	CASSGTGTAYEQYF
TRBV20-1	TRBJ1-2	CSARDPQGGVGGYTF
TRBV4-1	TRBJ1-1	CASSQALTPGPVDEAFF
TRBV20-1	TRBJ2-2	CSARYSGNTGELFF
TRBV12-5	TRBJ2-5	CASGLGLYQETQYF
TRBV15	TRBJ2-7	CATSRGVFYEQYF
TRBV20-1	TRBJ1-2	CSVHQTGFAGYTF
TRBV4-3	TRBJ2-5	CASSQGTTTVQETQYF
TRBV4-3	TRBJ2-7	CASSQEFTSFYEQYF
TRBV7-8	TRBJ2-3	CASSLLPSGGVDTQYF
TRBV4-1	TRBJ1-4	CASSQGGQTTNEKLFF
TRBV7-2	TRBJ2-7	CASSLGLGKAYEQYF
TRBV7-2	TRBJ1-5	CASSLETGPNQPQHF